This T cell receptor beta chain is drawn from a study of low-dose radiotherapy and immunotherapy resistance in tumors. Whole-study context: The patients were given nivolumab 240 mg every two weeks and ipilimumab 1 mg/kg every six weeks, through an intravenous route.

There are many counts of this clonotype. Priming of first-strand cDNA relied on TRAV- and TRBV-specific primers (covering alpha and beta chains). TCRs were put through 20 PCR cycles of amplification with Phusion. A constant-region primer and the V-primer adapter served as the primer pair. TCRdb itself ran the reads through MiXCR, one entry per CDR3 protein. Here the sample spans about 58,000 distinct CDR3 sequences, about 25% being singletons. Time point described: after trial treatment. Treatment meaning: LDRT plus nivolumab, ipilimumab, low-dose cyclophosphamide and aspirin (RACIN trial). Administered to the donors were nivolumab, ipilimumab, aspirin, low-dose cyclophosphamide and low-dose radiotherapy. V was shortened by 8 bases and J by 5 bases, with 19 bases between the two germline ends. This CDR3 has 14 residues. CDR1 MNHEY and CDR2 SMNVEV come from the germline V gene (reference sequence).

The chain joins TRBV27 to TRBJ2-7; perhaps TRBD1 as D (6 bases). The starting material was PBMCs, obtained after low-dose radiotherapy plus immunotherapy. The sequence was collected from a male donor with prostate cancer. The CDR3 loop is CASGVGGLIHEQYF. The CDR3 DNA follows: TGTGCCAGCGGGGTAGGGGGTTTGATCCACGAGCAGTACTTC.